This T cell receptor (beta chain) was obtained from a study of T-cell reconstitution after alpha-beta-depleted transplantation in children. Study observations and caveats: One year after transplant, T-cell counts and diversity came mostly from newly produced T cells. Recipient T cells and thymic progenitors that survived were the source of the high TCRbeta diversity seen at day 60 in some patients. Reported findings indicate that, about two months after transplant, alpha-beta T cells came from several hundred expanded clones, which were derived from non-depleted graft cells.

Germline V gene data show CDR1 as SQVTM and CDR2 as ANQGSEA. Trimming took off 4 bases at V and 0 bases at J, with 16 bases between the two ends. CDR3 length: 15 residues. As for this clonotype: Its antigen remains unidentified.

TCRbeta library construction was performed incorporating unique molecular identifiers. TCRdb reanalysed the PCR reads using MiXCR and keeps one entry per CDR3 protein. The sample yields about 440,000 distinct CDR3 sequences, about 40% seen once. This sequence was found in a girl under 10 years old with aplastic anemia, due to receive a stem cell transplant. Sequencing used PBMCs, obtained before TCRalphabeta/CD19-depleted stem cell transplant. The gene calls are TRBV29-1 and TRBJ2-7; TRBD2 might be the D (6 bases). The CDR3 nucleotides are TGCAGCGTTGTTTTCGGGCGGGGCAGCTCCTACGAGCAGTACTTC. This gives the protein CSVVFGRGSSYEQYF.